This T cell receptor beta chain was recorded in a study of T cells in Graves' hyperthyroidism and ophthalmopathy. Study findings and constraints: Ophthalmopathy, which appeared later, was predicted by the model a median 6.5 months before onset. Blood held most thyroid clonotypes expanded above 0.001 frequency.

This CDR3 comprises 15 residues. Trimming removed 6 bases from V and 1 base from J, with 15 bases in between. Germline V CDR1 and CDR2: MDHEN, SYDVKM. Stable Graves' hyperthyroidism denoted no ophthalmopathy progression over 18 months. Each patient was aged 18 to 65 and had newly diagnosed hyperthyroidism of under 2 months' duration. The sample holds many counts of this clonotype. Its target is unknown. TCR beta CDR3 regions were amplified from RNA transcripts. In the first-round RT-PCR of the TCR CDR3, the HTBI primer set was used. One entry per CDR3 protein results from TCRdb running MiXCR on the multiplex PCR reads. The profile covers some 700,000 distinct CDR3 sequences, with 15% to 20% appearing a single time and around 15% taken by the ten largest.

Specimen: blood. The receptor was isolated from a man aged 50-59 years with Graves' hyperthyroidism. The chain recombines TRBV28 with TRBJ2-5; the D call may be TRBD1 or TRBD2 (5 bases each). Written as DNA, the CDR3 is TGTGCCAGCAGGAGGACACCGGGATCCCAAGAGACCCAGTACTTC. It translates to CASRRTPGSQETQYF. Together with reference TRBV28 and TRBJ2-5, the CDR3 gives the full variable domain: DVKVTQSSRYLVKRTGEKVFLECVQDMDHENMFWYRQDPGLGLRLIYFSYDVKMKEKGDIPEGYSVSREKKERFSLILESASTNQTSMYLCASRRTPGSQETQYFGPGTRLLVL.